This T cell receptor (beta chain) comes out of a study of radiotherapy plus CTLA-4 blockade in lung cancer. General study results and limits: Following radiotherapy plus ipilimumab, tumor-derived TCR clones expanded in the blood.

Generated by immunoSEQ multiplex PCR, the TCRdb table keeps only in-frame clones and is missing some. The data show around 70,000 clones, with approximately 82% seen just once and around 4% held by the top ten. J was trimmed by 5 bases and V by 4 bases; bases with no gene match: 3. CDR3 length: 14 amino acids. Germline V gene lookup returns CDR1 SGDLS and CDR2 YYNGEE. This clone was observed a handful of times. The antigen remains undetermined. The chain recombines TRBV9 with TRBJ2-7; TRBD2 matches 13 bases. Sequenced here: peripheral blood, sampled from a patient treated with radiotherapy plus ipilimumab. The source is a human donor with non-small cell lung cancer who had a partial response to radiotherapy plus ipilimumab. The CDR3 DNA reads as TGTGCCAGCAGCACTAGCGGGAGGGTTCACGAGCAGTACTTC. This gives the protein CASSTSGRVHEQYF.